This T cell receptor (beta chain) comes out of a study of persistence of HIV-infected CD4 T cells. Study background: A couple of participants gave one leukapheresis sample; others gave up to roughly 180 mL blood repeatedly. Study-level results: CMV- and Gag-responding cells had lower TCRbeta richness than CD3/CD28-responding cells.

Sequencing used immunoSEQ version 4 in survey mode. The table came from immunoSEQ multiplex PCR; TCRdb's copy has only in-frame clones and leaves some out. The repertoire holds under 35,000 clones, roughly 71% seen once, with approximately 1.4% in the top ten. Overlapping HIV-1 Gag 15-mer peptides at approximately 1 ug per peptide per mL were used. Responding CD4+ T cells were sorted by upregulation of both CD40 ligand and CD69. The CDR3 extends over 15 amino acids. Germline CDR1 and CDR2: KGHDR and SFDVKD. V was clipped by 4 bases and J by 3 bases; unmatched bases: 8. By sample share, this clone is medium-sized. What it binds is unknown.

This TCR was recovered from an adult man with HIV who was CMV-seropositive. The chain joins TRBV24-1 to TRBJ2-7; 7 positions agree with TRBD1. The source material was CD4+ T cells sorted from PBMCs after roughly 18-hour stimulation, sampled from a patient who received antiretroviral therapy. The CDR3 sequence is CATSETTGKIYEQYF. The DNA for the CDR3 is TGTGCCACCAGTGAGACGACAGGGAAAATCTACGAGCAGTACTTC.